These 30 T cell receptor beta chains share one sample of origin, sequenced in a study of cytomegalovirus exposure and HLA in healthy donors. The PCR ran on 60 Vbeta and 13 Jbeta primers. Here immunoSEQ multiplex PCR was the method, and the copy in TCRdb shows in-frame clones only, minus some. This table holds over 150,000 clones, about 80% found once. The sample was PBMCs. The origin of the receptors is a man aged 25-45 years in good health and CMV-seronegative.

CDR3 DNA sequence: TGTGCCAGCAGCGTAGGAGCTAGCGGGAGGGCGGGGTTGGAGACCCAGTACTTC. It encodes CASSVGASGRAGLETQYF. The chain employs TRBV9 and TRBJ2-5; 12 bases are a match to TRBD2. The V gene end was trimmed by 0 bases and the J gene end by 5 bases; junction bases not matched to a gene: 11. This CDR3 is built from 18 residues. Germline V gene lookup returns CDR1 SGDLS and CDR2 YYNGEE.

The rearrangement links TRBV9 to TRBJ1-6, with 8 bases fitting TRBD1. V lost 2 bases to trimming and J lost 4 bases; unmatched junction nucleotides: 11. This CDR3 is 18 amino acids long. The V gene's germline CDR1 is SGDLS and CDR2 YYNGEE. CDR3 sequence: CASSVDLPGQAYNSPLHF. The CDR3, as DNA: TGTGCCAGCAGCGTCGACCTCCCGGGACAGGCGTATAATTCACCCCTCCACTTT. The full variable domain, completed using reference TRBV9 and TRBJ1-6, is DSGVTQTPKHLITATGQRVTLRCSPRSGDLSVYWYQQSLDQGLQFLIQYYNGEERAKGNILERFSAQQFPDLHSELNLSSLELGDSALYFCASSVDLPGQAYNSPLHFGNGTRLTVT.

The chain has TRBV27 and TRBJ2-2, with D maybe TRBD1 (7 bases). Trimming took off 8 bases at V and 1 base at J, with 11 bases between the two ends. The length of the CDR3 is 14 residues. Germline V gene lookup returns CDR1 MNHEY and CDR2 SMNVEV (reference sequence). The CDR3 reads CASGGTVNTGELFF. The DNA of the CDR3 is TGTGCCAGCGGAGGGACAGTGAACACCGGGGAGCTGTTTTTT.

The rearrangement links TRBV5-5 to TRBJ2-5; a possible D gene is TRBD2 (5 bases). With 0 bases removed from V and 2 bases from J, the gap between germline ends came to 14 bases. This CDR3 region has 16 residues. Germline CDR1 SGHKS, CDR2 YYEKEE (reference sequence). CDR3 amino acids: CASSLGGVRQQETQYF. In nucleotides, the CDR3 is TGTGCCAGCAGCTTGGGGGGAGTGCGGCAGCAAGAGACCCAGTACTTC.

The rearrangement uses TRBV19 and TRBJ2-1; 10 nucleotides agree with TRBD2. This CDR3 is built from 14 residues. V was pared by 4 bases and J by 6 bases, with 3 bases of the junction left unmatched. The germline V gene encodes CDR1 LNHDA and CDR2 SQIVND (reference sequence). The CDR3 nucleotides read TGTGCCAGTAGTAACGGACTAGCGGCCAATGAGCAGTTCTTC. It yields the protein CASSNGLAANEQFF.

As to this clone: Other nucleotide sequences from this sample produce the same CDR3. V gene TRBV5-1 combines with J gene TRBJ1-1, with a weak D call TRBD1 (5 bases). V was pared by 0 bases and J by 3 bases, with 6 bases between. The CDR3 totals 13 residues. Germline V gene lookup returns CDR1 SGHRS and CDR2 YFSETQ. The CDR3 bases are TGCGCCAGCAGCTTGGCGGGGGACACTGAAGCTTTCTTT. Its translation: CASSLAGDTEAFF.

About this clone: This CDR3 is also generated by other DNA sequences in the sample. This chain connects TRBV30 to TRBJ1-1, with D hard to call. CDR3 length equals 11 residues. The V end was cut by 2 bases, the J end by 4 bases, with 5 bases between. Germline CDR1 reads GTSNPN; CDR2 reads SVGIG (reference sequence). CDR3 nucleotides: TGTGCCTGGAGTCGGGGCACTGAAGCTTTCTTT. Translating it yields CAWSRGTEAFF.

The V call is TRBV5-1, the J call TRBJ1-5; D call uncertain. In germline, CDR1 is SGHRS, CDR2 YFSETQ. The CDR3 sequence is 12 residues long. The germline V and J ends were trimmed by 4 bases and 7 bases, with 9 bases remaining between them. This chain's CDR3 is CASSLSGQPQHF. The CDR3 DNA reads TGCGCCAGCAGCCTCTCCGGGCAGCCCCAGCATTTT.

The chain is built from TRBV6-1 and TRBJ2-7; D not certain. The germline V gene encodes CDR1 MNHNS and CDR2 SASEGT. V was trimmed by 2 bases and J by 3 bases, leaving 8 bases between them. CDR3 length: 13 residues. The CDR3 nucleotides are TGTGCCAGCAGTGAAACCATCTACTACGAGCAGTACTTC. It codes for CASSETIYYEQYF.

This clone was detected only a few times. This sequence joins TRBV29-1 and TRBJ1-2; 7 positions agree with TRBD1. The CDR3 sequence is 14 residues long. After removal of 5 bases from V and 0 bases from J, the junction contained 6 bases not matched to a gene. Looked up from germline, CDR1 is SQVTM and CDR2 is ANQGSEA. CDR3 loop: CSVTDQGANYGYTF. The CDR3 nucleotides read TGCAGCGTTACTGACCAGGGGGCTAACTATGGCTACACCTTC.

The chain employs TRBV28 and TRBJ2-2; D perhaps matches TRBD1 (6 bases). Trimming took off 3 bases at V and 5 bases at J, with 7 bases between the two ends. Germline V CDR1 and CDR2: MDHEN, SYDVKM. The CDR3 is 13 residues long. CDR3 protein: CASSFGTTGELFF. The CDR3 DNA sequence: TGTGCCAGCAGTTTTGGGACAACCGGGGAGCTGTTTTTT.

This clone was counted once. The chain is built from TRBV19 and TRBJ2-5, with D perhaps matching TRBD1 (5 bases). CDR1 and CDR2 (germline): LNHDA, SQIVND (reference sequence). There are 12 residues in the CDR3. V gave up 6 bases and J gave up 7 bases, with 12 bases separating them. CDR3 loop: CASSQGPGTQYF. The DNA of the CDR3 is TGTGCCAGTAGCCAGGGTCCGGGGACCCAGTACTTC.

This clone was picked up one time. V gene TRBV30 combines with J gene TRBJ2-1; 11 bases are shared with TRBD1. V lost 3 bases to trimming and J lost 6 bases; unmatched junction nucleotides: 19. Germline CDR1 and CDR2: GTSNPN and SVGIG (reference sequence). CDR3 size: 19 residues. The CDR3 is CAWSPWPGQGVFPLNEQFF. The DNA of the CDR3 is TGTGCCTGGAGCCCGTGGCCGGGACAGGGGGTTTTCCCTCTCAATGAGCAGTTCTTC.

The chain employs TRBV30 and TRBJ1-5, with D hard to call. The V gene's germline CDR1 is GTSNPN and CDR2 SVGIG (reference sequence). Trimming cost V 2 bases and J 0 bases, with 8 bases left between them. CDR3 length: 14 residues. CDR3 loop: CAWSSAVSNQPQHF. The CDR3 bases are TGTGCCTGGAGTTCGGCGGTTAGCAATCAGCCCCAGCATTTT.

The CDR3 DNA follows: TGTGCCAGCAGCAGCCATCCGAGGGTGGAAGCTTTCTTT. As protein: CASSSHPRVEAFF. This chain uses TRBV7-3 with TRBJ1-1; D remains ambiguous. This CDR3 is built from 13 residues. V dropped 5 bases and J dropped 8 bases, with 15 bases sitting between them. Germline V gene sequence: CDR1 SGHTA, CDR2 FQGTGA.

The chain carries TRBV5-1 and TRBJ2-1; 7 nucleotides match TRBD1. Trimming at V came to 5 bases and at J to 4 bases, leaving 9 bases not matched to a gene. Germline V gene sequence: CDR1 SGHRS, CDR2 YFSETQ. The CDR3 covers 15 residues. The CDR3 nucleotides are TGCGCCAGCAGAGACCCGGACAGGAGATACAATGAGCAGTTCTTC. Translating it yields CASRDPDRRYNEQFF.

The chain links TRBV15 to TRBJ1-1; D is unclear. The V end was cut by 0 bases, the J end by 6 bases, with 11 bases between. The CDR3 totals 14 residues. Looked up from germline, CDR1 is LNHNV and CDR2 is YYDKDF (reference sequence). Here the CDR3 DNA reads TGTGCCACCAGCAGAGATTCGAGAGTCTCTGAAGCTTTCTTT. Translated, it gives CATSRDSRVSEAFF.

The chain joins TRBV19 to TRBJ1-1; 8 positions agree with TRBD1. The J segment lost 2 bases and the V segment lost 6 bases, leaving 8 bases of the junction unmatched. CDR3 length: 15 amino acids. From germline, CDR1 is LNHDA and CDR2 SQIVND (reference sequence). This chain's CDR3 is CASSSQGQGNTEAFF. The DNA of the CDR3 is TGTGCCAGTAGCAGCCAAGGACAGGGTAACACTGAAGCTTTCTTT.

The V gene is TRBV7-3, the J gene TRBJ2-2; 8 positions match TRBD2. With 9 bases clipped from V and 4 bases from J, the junction kept 19 bases outside the gene matches. Per germline, CDR1 SGHTA and CDR2 FQGTGA. The CDR3 runs 18 residues. The CDR3 sequence: CASSRSAPLAGRTGELFF. For the CDR3, the DNA is TGTGCCAGTTCACGTTCCGCTCCCCTAGCGGGCCGCACCGGGGAGCTGTTTTTT.

The rearrangement links TRBV6-1 to TRBJ2-5; 9 bases align to TRBD1. The CDR3 covers 16 residues. Germline CDR1 reads MNHNS; CDR2 reads SASEGT. The ends lost 6 bases at V and 4 bases at J; junction bases unmatched: 12. The CDR3 loop reads CASREYRGQGGETQYF. The CDR3 region has the DNA TGTGCCAGCAGAGAATACAGGGGGCAGGGAGGAGAGACCCAGTACTTC.

The chain joins TRBV6-1 to TRBJ2-7; tentatively, D is TRBD1 (5 bases). CDR3 length: 14 amino acids. Germline-derived CDR1 and CDR2 are MNHNS and SASEGT. Between the trimmed V and J ends, which lost 1 base and 0 bases, there was a span of 7 bases. CDR3 DNA sequence: TGTGCCAGCAGTGAAGACAGGTCCTCCTACGAGCAGTACTTC. It codes for CASSEDRSSYEQYF.

A single count supports this clone. The J gene is TRBJ2-7, the V gene TRBV27; no definite D call. The CDR3 is 15 residues long. Trimming took 3 bases from V and 3 from J, leaving 15 bases between them. Germline assignment: CDR1 MNHEY and CDR2 SMNVEV (reference sequence). CDR3 loop: CASSFPQLPLYEQYF. In DNA, the CDR3 is TGTGCCAGCAGTTTCCCGCAACTCCCCCTCTACGAGCAGTACTTC.

The rearrangement links TRBV21-1 to TRBJ2-7; TRBD2 was called by the table and not checked on the DNA. TRBV21-1 is given as a pseudogene. This CDR3 contains 16 residues. This chain's CDR3 is CASSKGGGEGYYEQYF. CDR3 coding DNA: TGTGCCAGCAGCAAGGGGGGGGGAGAGGGGTACTACGAGCAGTACTTC.

The chain recombines TRBV2 with TRBJ2-7; D remains unclear. V lost 6 bases, J lost 0 bases, and 24 bases lay in between. The CDR3 spans 18 residues. CDR1 SNHLY and CDR2 FYNNEI come from the germline V gene. CDR3 DNA sequence: TGTGCCAGCAGCGAACTCGGTTTGACCAGGTCGAGCTCCTACGAGCAGTACTTC. Translating gives CASSELGLTRSSSYEQYF.

The table lists this clone with a few counts. This sequence joins TRBV11-1 and TRBJ2-1, with a possible D match to TRBD1 (6 bases). Germline V CDR1 and CDR2: SGHAT, FQDESV (reference sequence). This CDR3 spans 15 amino acids. Trimming cost V 4 bases and J 2 bases, with 12 bases left between them. The CDR3 coding sequence is TGTGCCAGCAGCTCTGGACAGACCGCCTACAATGAGCAGTTCTTC. Translation: CASSSGQTAYNEQFF.

The chain recombines TRBV11-2 with TRBJ2-5; D may be TRBD2 (7 bases). This CDR3 spans 16 amino acids. Germline loops: CDR1 SGHAT, CDR2 FQNNGV. V lost 7 bases and J 5 bases, leaving 23 bases between the germline ends. CDR3 bases: TGTGCCAGCACCCAACCCCGGGTGGGGGGGCTGGAGACCCAGTACTTC. Translation: CASTQPRVGGLETQYF.

This clone has just a few counts. The rearrangement joins TRBV2 to TRBJ2-7, with D uncertain. The CDR3 is made up of 13 amino acids. Per germline, CDR1 SNHLY and CDR2 FYNNEI. Trimming stripped 4 bases from V and 2 bases from J, with 9 bases between. CDR3 loop: CASSARPAYEQYF. The CDR3 coding sequence is TGTGCCAGCAGTGCTAGACCGGCCTACGAGCAGTACTTC.

V and J are TRBV6-5 and TRBJ1-1; TRBD1 is a possible D gene (6 bases). Deletions cut 4 bases from V and 3 bases from J, with 18 bases between. From germline, CDR1 is MNHEY and CDR2 SVGAGI. This CDR3 contains 16 residues. The CDR3 sequence: CASSFILSRGHTEAFF. The CDR3 nucleotides are TGTGCCAGCAGTTTCATCCTCTCCAGGGGCCACACTGAAGCTTTCTTT.

V gene TRBV4-3 combines with J gene TRBJ1-1, with D perhaps TRBD1 (6 bases). Germline loops: CDR1 LGHNA, CDR2 YSLEER. CDR3 length: 15 amino acids. Trimming pared 0 bases from V and 0 bases from J, leaving 8 bases between. This CDR3 reads CASSQEQGMNTEAFF. The CDR3 DNA follows: TGCGCCAGCAGCCAAGAACAGGGTATGAACACTGAAGCTTTCTTT.

The chain is built from TRBV28 and TRBJ1-5; D not certain. This CDR3 has 16 residues. Germline assignment: CDR1 MDHEN and CDR2 SYDVKM. Trimming removed 9 bases from V and 2 bases from J, with 20 bases in between. CDR3 nucleotides: TGTGCCAGTAGCGGCAGAAATCCGGGTGGCAATCAGCCCCAGCATTTT. It yields the protein CASSGRNPGGNQPQHF.